The 25 T cell receptor beta chains presented below share a single source sample, sequenced in a study of blood T cell repertoires in COVID-19 (dated by TCRdb to about 2020). Library creation used the immunoSEQ multiplex PCR assay. Not all clones reach the TCRdb copy of this immuneACCESS table, which keeps in-frame sequences only. Checked studies attribute under half of the gap to unresolved V genes and leave the rest unexplained. In this sample the table shows hundreds of thousands of clones, 80% of which occur a single time. The top ten hold approximately 4.6% of the sample. Material: PBMCs or T cells enriched from blood (not recorded which). The source of these receptors is a man aged 25-45 years with acute COVID-19.

This chain joins TRBV5-1 and TRBJ2-1; tentative D call: TRBD1 (6 bases). CDR3 length: 12 amino acids. V gave up 0 bases and J gave up 9 bases, with 7 bases separating them. From germline, CDR1 is SGHRS and CDR2 YFSETQ. For the CDR3, the DNA is TGCGCCAGCAGCTTGGGGGGGCGTGAGCAGTTCTTC. Its translation is CASSLGGREQFF. Variable domain in full (rest from reference TRBV5-1 and TRBJ2-1): KAGVTQTPRYLIKTRGQQVTLSCSPISGHRSVSWYQQTPGQGLQFLFEYFSETQRNKGNFPGRFSGRQFSNSRSEMNVSTLELGDSALYLCASSLGGREQFFGPGTRLTVL.

The chain recombines TRBV11-2 with TRBJ1-1; TRBD1 matches at 11 bases. The germline V gene has CDR1 SGHAT and CDR2 FQNNGV. The trim removed 2 bases at V and 8 bases at J, leaving 7 bases unmatched. The CDR3 sequence is 15 residues long. CDR3 residues: CASSLLRDRGSEAFF. The CDR3 nucleotides are TGTGCCAGCAGCTTACTCCGGGACAGGGGGTCCGAAGCTTTCTTT. Variable domain in full (rest from reference TRBV11-2 and TRBJ1-1): EAGVAQSPRYKIIEKRQSVAFWCNPISGHATLYWYQQILGQGPKLLIQFQNNGVVDDSQLPKDRFSAERLKGVDSTLKIQPAKLEDSAVYLCASSLLRDRGSEAFFGQGTRLTVV.

The V call is TRBV19, the J call TRBJ2-7, with a weak D call TRBD1 (6 bases). CDR3 length equals 16 residues. V was trimmed by 4 bases and J by 3 bases, leaving 19 bases between them. CDR1 and CDR2 (germline): LNHDA, SQIVND (reference sequence). The CDR3 DNA follows: TGTGCCAGTAGTAAAGTACAGGGCGTAAGTTTCTACGAGCAGTACTTC. Its translation is CASSKVQGVSFYEQYF.

The chain carries TRBV3-1 (or the pseudogene TRBV3-2) and TRBJ2-1; 13 bases are a match to TRBD2. Germline trimming cut 4 bases from V and 6 bases from J; bases unmatched to any gene: 3. Germline lookup yields CDR1 LGHDT and CDR2 YNNKEL (reference sequence). This CDR3 contains 15 residues. The CDR3 region has the DNA TGTGCCAGCAGCCTTGGACTAGCGGGGGTCAATGAGCAGTTCTTC. Its protein product is CASSLGLAGVNEQFF.

The chain combines TRBV9 with TRBJ2-5; 8 bases are shared with TRBD2. The germline V gene has CDR1 SGDLS and CDR2 YYNGEE. The trim removed 4 bases at V and 4 bases at J, leaving 6 bases unmatched. The CDR3 runs to 14 residues. The CDR3 loop reads CASSITGGRETQYF. The CDR3 coding sequence is TGTGCCAGCAGCATAACGGGGGGGAGAGAGACCCAGTACTTC. Drawing the rest from reference TRBV9 and TRBJ2-5, the complete variable domain is DSGVTQTPKHLITATGQRVTLRCSPRSGDLSVYWYQQSLDQGLQFLIQYYNGEERAKGNILERFSAQQFPDLHSELNLSSLELGDSALYFCASSITGGRETQYFGPGTRLLVL.

The chain couples TRBV5-1 to TRBJ1-6, with 8 bases lining up with TRBD1. Germline trimming cut 4 bases from V and 10 bases from J; bases unmatched to any gene: 7. Germline V gene lookup returns CDR1 SGHRS and CDR2 YFSETQ. The CDR3 consists of 14 residues. As DNA, the CDR3 is TGCGCCAGCAGCAGCGACAGGGGACGGTCACCCCTCCACTTT. Amino acid sequence: CASSSDRGRSPLHF.

V is TRBV2 and J is TRBJ2-1, with 10 bases aligning to TRBD1. After removal of 7 bases from V and 4 bases from J, the junction contained 4 bases not matched to a gene. Germline loops: CDR1 SNHLY, CDR2 FYNNEI. This CDR3 region has 14 residues. CDR3 in amino acids: CASNRDRGYNEQFF. The CDR3 region has the DNA TGTGCCAGCAACCGGGACAGGGGTTACAATGAGCAGTTCTTC. The full variable domain, its missing parts supplied by reference TRBV2 and TRBJ2-1, is EPEVTQTPSHQVTQMGQEVILRCVPISNHLYFYWYRQILGQKVEFLVSFYNNEISEKSEIFDDQFSVERPDGSNFTLKIRSTKLEDSAMYFCASNRDRGYNEQFFGPGTRLTVL.

V usage is TRBV18 and J usage is TRBJ2-7; TRBD1 is a possible D gene (8 bases). The V end was cut by 6 bases, the J end by 9 bases, with 24 bases between. The CDR3 is made up of 15 amino acids. Germline assignment: CDR1 KGHSH and CDR2 LQKENI. The DNA of the CDR3 is TGTGCCAGCTCGCCTACAGGGGGGGATTTTGGAGGGCAGTACTTC. Translating it yields CASSPTGGDFGGQYF.

The V and J genes are TRBV12-5 and TRBJ2-2, with 7 positions matching TRBD1. There are 16 residues in the CDR3. CDR1 is LGHNT, CDR2 FRNRAP, per germline. Losses at the gene ends were 0 bases for V and 4 bases for J; bases not matched to a gene: 5. CDR3 nucleotide sequence: TGTGCTAGTGGTTTGGTCCTCGGGACAGTCACCGGGGAGCTGTTTTTT. This gives the protein CASGLVLGTVTGELFF.

The chain is built from TRBV6-4 and TRBJ1-1; unclear D gene. Trimming removed 0 bases at V and 0 bases at J, with 11 bases between. Germline V gene data show CDR1 as MRHNA and CDR2 as SNTAGT. The length of the CDR3 is 16 residues. CDR3 sequence: CASSDSKAGMNTEAFF. The CDR3 nucleotides read TGTGCCAGCAGTGACTCGAAGGCAGGTATGAACACTGAAGCTTTCTTT.

The chain carries TRBV28 and TRBJ1-5; 7 nucleotides match TRBD1. This CDR3 region has 16 residues. Germline values: CDR1 MDHEN, CDR2 SYDVKM. V dropped 6 bases and J dropped 0; count of bases not matched to a gene: 8. CDR3 region: CASRFQGGYSNQPQHF. CDR3 DNA: TGTGCCAGCAGATTTCAGGGGGGATATAGCAATCAGCCCCAGCATTTT.

The rearrangement uses TRBV7-6 and TRBJ2-3, with a weak D call TRBD1 (5 bases). This CDR3 has 12 residues. Germline loops: CDR1 SGHVS, CDR2 FNYEAQ. V was pared by 5 bases and J by 3 bases, with 6 bases between. The CDR3 reads CASSAGTDTQYF. DNA of the CDR3: TGTGCCAGCAGCGCAGGGACAGATACGCAGTATTTT.

The rearrangement uses TRBV6-4 and TRBJ2-1, with TRBD2 matching 9 bases. Germline V gene sequence: CDR1 MRHNA, CDR2 SNTAGT. J lost 5 bases, V lost 6 bases, and 8 bases had no gene match. The length of the CDR3 is 15 residues. The CDR3 sequence: CASSLLAGDHNEQFF. CDR3 in DNA: TGTGCCAGCAGCCTACTAGCGGGCGACCACAATGAGCAGTTCTTC.

In this sample, this clone turned up once. J is TRBJ1-5 and V is TRBV3-1 (or the pseudogene TRBV3-2); D is perhaps TRBD1 (5 bases). This CDR3 spans 13 amino acids. Trimming removed 1 base at V and 10 bases at J, with 11 bases between. Looked up from germline, CDR1 is LGHDT and CDR2 is YNNKEL (reference sequence). The CDR3, as DNA: TGTGCCAGCAGCCAAGGGGTCCAGGGCCCCCAGCATTTT. Translation: CASSQGVQGPQHF.

This rearrangement joins TRBV4-1 to TRBJ2-1; D possibly corresponds to TRBD1 (7 bases). Trimming took off 0 bases at V and 9 bases at J, with 12 bases between the two ends. Germline lookup yields CDR1 MGHRA and CDR2 YSYEKL. This CDR3 has 14 residues. The CDR3: CASSQDQGGGEQFF. CDR3 nucleotides: TGCGCCAGCAGCCAAGACCAGGGGGGCGGTGAGCAGTTCTTC.

The chain joins TRBV7-9 to TRBJ1-1, with a weak D call TRBD1 (5 bases). The CDR3 sequence is 14 residues long. Trimming removed 5 bases from V and 2 bases from J, with 12 bases in between. Germline V CDR1 and CDR2: SEHNR, FQNEAQ (reference sequence). The CDR3: CASSPDTYNTEAFF. The CDR3, as DNA: TGTGCCAGCAGCCCGGACACATACAACACTGAAGCTTTCTTT. The full variable domain, its missing parts supplied by reference TRBV7-9 and TRBJ1-1, is DTGVSQNPRHKITKRGQNVTFRCDPISEHNRLYWYRQTLGQGPEFLTYFQNEAQLEKSRLLSDRFSAERPKGSFSTLEIQRTEQGDSAMYLCASSPDTYNTEAFFGQGTRLTVV.

The chain links TRBV30 to TRBJ1-2; 7 nucleotides line up with TRBD1. Germline values: CDR1 GTSNPN, CDR2 SVGIG (reference sequence). This CDR3 region has 13 residues. With V trimmed by 4 bases and J by 4 bases, 6 bases remained unmatched. CDR3 nucleotide sequence: TGTGCCTGGAACAGACAGGGCCCCTATGGCTACACCTTC. Protein sequence: CAWNRQGPYGYTF.

V is TRBV30 and J is TRBJ1-3; unclear D gene. Germline CDR1 reads GTSNPN; CDR2 reads SVGIG (reference sequence). Trimming stripped 2 bases from V and 4 bases from J, with 6 bases between. CDR3 length: 12 residues. The CDR3 bases are TGTGCCTGGAGTCCCGGGGGAAACACCATATATTTT. This translates into CAWSPGGNTIYF.

The CDR3: CASSQTENEKLFF. For the CDR3, the DNA is TGTGCCAGCAGTCAGACGGAGAATGAAAAACTGTTTTTT. J is TRBJ1-4 and V is TRBV12-3 or TRBV12-4; no definite D call. The V end lost 5 bases, the J end lost 5 bases, and 9 bases lay between the germline ends. CDR3 length equals 13 residues.

The chain joins TRBV6-1 to TRBJ2-3; the match to TRBD1 covers 9 bases. CDR3 length: 17 amino acids. Looked up from germline, CDR1 is MNHNS and CDR2 is SASEGT. Trimming at V came to 4 bases and at J to 4 bases, leaving 12 bases not matched to a gene. The DNA of the CDR3 is TGTGCCAGCAGTGCCCGTCCGGGACAGGGCGGCGCAGATACGCAGTATTTT. As protein: CASSARPGQGGADTQYF.

This clone has only one observation. V and J are TRBV5-1 and TRBJ1-4; 10 nucleotides line up with TRBD1. CDR3 length equals 16 residues. V shed 2 bases and J 2 bases; nucleotides not matched to a gene: 3. Germline V gene sequence: CDR1 SGHRS, CDR2 YFSETQ. CDR3 nucleotides: TGCGCCAGCAGCTTTGGACAGGGGGGCACTAATGAAAAACTGTTTTTT. This gives the protein CASSFGQGGTNEKLFF. Full variable domain (outside the CDR3, taken from reference TRBV5-1 and TRBJ1-4): KAGVTQTPRYLIKTRGQQVTLSCSPISGHRSVSWYQQTPGQGLQFLFEYFSETQRNKGNFPGRFSGRQFSNSRSEMNVSTLELGDSALYLCASSFGQGGTNEKLFFGSGTQLSVL.

The chain couples TRBV28 to TRBJ2-7, with 12 bases matching TRBD2. Germline V gene sequence: CDR1 MDHEN, CDR2 SYDVKM. The CDR3 extends over 19 amino acids. V trimming: 3 bases; J trimming: 3 bases; junction bases outside the gene matches: 15. CDR3 in DNA: TGTGCCAGCAGTTTTTCGGGGCCTGGACTAGCGGGGTTTCTCTACGAGCAGTACTTC. It specifies CASSFSGPGLAGFLYEQYF.

In nucleotides, the CDR3 is TGTGCCAGCACGACTAGCGCCAATGAGCAGTTCTTC. Residues: CASTTSANEQFF. The rearrangement joins TRBV25-1 to TRBJ2-1, with TRBD2 identical over 8 bases. From germline, CDR1 is MGHDK and CDR2 SYGVNS. V was pared by 7 bases and J by 6 bases, with 2 bases of the junction left unmatched. This CDR3 spans 12 amino acids.

The chain recombines TRBV7-9 with TRBJ2-3; 9 nucleotides agree with TRBD1. The CDR3 spans 15 residues. Germline-derived CDR1 and CDR2 are SEHNR and FQNEAQ (reference sequence). J lost 3 bases, V lost 5 bases, and 6 bases had no gene match. CDR3 protein: CASSKDRGMTDTQYF. The CDR3 nucleotides are TGTGCCAGCAGCAAAGACAGGGGGATGACAGATACGCAGTATTTT.

This chain joins TRBV2 and TRBJ1-5; 11 bases fit TRBD1. V lost 6 bases and J lost 7; bases outside the gene matches: 5. Germline V CDR1 and CDR2: SNHLY, FYNNEI. This CDR3 contains 14 residues. CDR3 in DNA: TGTGCCAGCAGCGGGGACAGGGGGAGGCAGCCCCAGCATTTT. Residues: CASSGDRGRQPQHF.